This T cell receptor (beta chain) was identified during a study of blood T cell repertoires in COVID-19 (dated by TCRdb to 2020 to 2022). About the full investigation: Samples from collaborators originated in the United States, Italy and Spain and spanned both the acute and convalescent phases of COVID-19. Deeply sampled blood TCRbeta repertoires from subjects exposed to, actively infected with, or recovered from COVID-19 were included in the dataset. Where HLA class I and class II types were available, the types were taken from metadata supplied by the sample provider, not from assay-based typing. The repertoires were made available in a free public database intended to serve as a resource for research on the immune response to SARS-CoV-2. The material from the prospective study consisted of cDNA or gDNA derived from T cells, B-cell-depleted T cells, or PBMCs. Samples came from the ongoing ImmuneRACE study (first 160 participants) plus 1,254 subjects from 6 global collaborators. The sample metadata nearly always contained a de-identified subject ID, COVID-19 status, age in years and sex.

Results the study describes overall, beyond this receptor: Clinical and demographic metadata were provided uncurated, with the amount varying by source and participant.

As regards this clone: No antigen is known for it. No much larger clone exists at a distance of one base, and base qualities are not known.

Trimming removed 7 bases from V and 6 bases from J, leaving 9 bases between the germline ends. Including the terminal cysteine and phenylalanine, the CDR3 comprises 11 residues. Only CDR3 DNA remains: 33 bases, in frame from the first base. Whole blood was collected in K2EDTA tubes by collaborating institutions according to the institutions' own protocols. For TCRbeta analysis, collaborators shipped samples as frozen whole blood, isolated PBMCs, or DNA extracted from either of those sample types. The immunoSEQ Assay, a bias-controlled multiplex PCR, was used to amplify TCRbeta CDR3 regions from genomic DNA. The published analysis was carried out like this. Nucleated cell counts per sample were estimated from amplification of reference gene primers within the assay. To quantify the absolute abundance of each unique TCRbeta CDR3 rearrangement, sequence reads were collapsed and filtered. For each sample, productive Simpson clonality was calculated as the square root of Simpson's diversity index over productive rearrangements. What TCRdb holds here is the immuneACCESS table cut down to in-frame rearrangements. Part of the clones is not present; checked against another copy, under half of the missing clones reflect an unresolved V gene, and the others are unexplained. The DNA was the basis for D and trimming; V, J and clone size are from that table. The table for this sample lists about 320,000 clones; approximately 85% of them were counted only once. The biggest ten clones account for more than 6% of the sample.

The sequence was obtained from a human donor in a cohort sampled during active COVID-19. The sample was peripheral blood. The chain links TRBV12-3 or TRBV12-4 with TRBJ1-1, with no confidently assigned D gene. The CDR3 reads CASNGRAEAFF. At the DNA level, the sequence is TGTGCCAGCAATGGGAGGGCTGAAGCTTTCTTT.